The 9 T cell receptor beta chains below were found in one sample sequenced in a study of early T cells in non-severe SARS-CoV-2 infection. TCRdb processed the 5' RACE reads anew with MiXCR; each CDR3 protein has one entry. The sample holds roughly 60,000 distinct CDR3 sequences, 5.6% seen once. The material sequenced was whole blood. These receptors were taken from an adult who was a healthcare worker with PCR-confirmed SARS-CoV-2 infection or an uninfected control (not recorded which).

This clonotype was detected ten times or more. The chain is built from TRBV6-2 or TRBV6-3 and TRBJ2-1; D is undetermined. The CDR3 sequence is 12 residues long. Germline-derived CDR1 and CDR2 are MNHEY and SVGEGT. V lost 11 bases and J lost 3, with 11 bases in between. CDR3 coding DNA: TGTGCCTCTCAAGATTACTACAATGAGCAGTTCTTC. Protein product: CASQDYYNEQFF.

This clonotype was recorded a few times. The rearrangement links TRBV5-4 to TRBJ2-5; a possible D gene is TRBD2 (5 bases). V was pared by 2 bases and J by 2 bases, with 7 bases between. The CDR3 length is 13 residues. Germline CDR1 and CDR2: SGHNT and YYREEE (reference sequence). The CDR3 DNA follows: TGTGCCAGCAGCTTTACGGGACAAGAGACCCAGTACTTC. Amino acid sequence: CASSFTGQETQYF.

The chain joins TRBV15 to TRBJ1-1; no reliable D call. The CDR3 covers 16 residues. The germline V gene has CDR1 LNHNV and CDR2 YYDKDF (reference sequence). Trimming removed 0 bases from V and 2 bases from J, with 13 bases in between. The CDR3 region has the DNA TGTGCCACCAGCAGAGATCGGTTTTCGGGCAACACTGAAGCTTTCTTT. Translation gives CATSRDRFSGNTEAFF.

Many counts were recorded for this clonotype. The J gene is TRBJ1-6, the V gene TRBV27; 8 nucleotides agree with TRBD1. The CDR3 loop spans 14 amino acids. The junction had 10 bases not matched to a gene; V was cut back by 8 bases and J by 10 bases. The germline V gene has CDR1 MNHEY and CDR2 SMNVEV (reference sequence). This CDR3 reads CASGNDRGNSPLHF. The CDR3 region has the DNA TGTGCCAGCGGGAACGACAGGGGCAACTCACCCCTCCACTTT.

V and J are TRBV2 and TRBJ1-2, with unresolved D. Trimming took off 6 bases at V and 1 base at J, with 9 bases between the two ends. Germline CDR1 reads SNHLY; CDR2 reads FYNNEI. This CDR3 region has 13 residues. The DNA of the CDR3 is TGTGCCAGCAGGGCCCGAATTAACTATGGCTACACCTTC. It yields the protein CASRARINYGYTF.

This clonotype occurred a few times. In DNA form, the CDR3 reads TGTGCCAGCAGCGGACTAGCGGGGGGAGCCGGGGAGCTGTTTTTT. This sequence encodes CASSGLAGGAGELFF. The V call is TRBV9, the J call TRBJ2-2, with TRBD2 matching over 13 bases. Germline loops: CDR1 SGDLS, CDR2 YYNGEE. J was trimmed by 6 bases and V by 3 bases; bases with no gene match: 2. The CDR3 sequence is 15 residues long.

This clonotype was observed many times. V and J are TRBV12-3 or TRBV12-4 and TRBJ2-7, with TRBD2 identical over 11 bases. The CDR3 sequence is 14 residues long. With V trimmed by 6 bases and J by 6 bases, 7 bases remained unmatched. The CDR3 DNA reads TGTGCCAGCAGCCTACTAGCGGGAGACCTCGAGCAGTACTTC. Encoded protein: CASSLLAGDLEQYF.

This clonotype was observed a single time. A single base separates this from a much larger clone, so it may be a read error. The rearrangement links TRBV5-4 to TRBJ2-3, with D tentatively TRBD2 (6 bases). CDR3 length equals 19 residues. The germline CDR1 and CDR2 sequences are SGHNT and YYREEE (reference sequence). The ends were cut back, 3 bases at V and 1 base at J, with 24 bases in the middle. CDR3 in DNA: TGTGCCAGCAGCTCAACGACCTCGAGACTAGTGGTACGCACAGATACGCAGTATTTT. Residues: CASSSTTSRLVVRTDTQYF.

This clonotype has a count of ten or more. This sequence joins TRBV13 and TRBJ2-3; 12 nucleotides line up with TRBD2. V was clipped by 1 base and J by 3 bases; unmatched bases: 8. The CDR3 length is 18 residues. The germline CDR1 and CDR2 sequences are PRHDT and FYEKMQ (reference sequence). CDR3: CASSLESSGRAGTDTQYF. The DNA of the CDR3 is TGTGCCAGCAGCTTAGAGTCTAGCGGGAGGGCCGGGACAGATACGCAGTATTTT.